This entry lists 25 T cell receptor beta chains sequenced from one sample in a study of blood T cell repertoires in COVID-19. TCRdb keeps only in-frame clones here, not all; method: immunoSEQ multiplex PCR. The repertoire holds about 62,000 clones, with around nine tenths as singletons. The sample consisted of peripheral blood. Receptors were obtained from a human donor in a cohort sampled during active COVID-19.

The V call is TRBV19, the J call TRBJ1-1; 7 bases align to TRBD1. The CDR3 sequence is 15 residues long. Germline CDR1 LNHDA, CDR2 SQIVND (reference sequence). The V and J ends lost 2 bases and 3 bases, in that order; junction bases with no gene match: 6. The CDR3 DNA reads as TGTGCCAGTAGTATATGGGCAGGGGGGTACACTGAAGCTTTCTTT. Protein product: CASSIWAGGYTEAFF.

The CDR3 region has the DNA TGTGCCAGCAGCTTAATGCCAGATCCTTCCTACGAGCAGTACTTC. It encodes CASSLMPDPSYEQYF. The gene calls are TRBV7-3 and TRBJ2-7; D unresolved. The germline CDR1 and CDR2 sequences are SGHTA and FQGTGA. CDR3 length: 15 residues. Trimming pared 1 base from V and 1 base from J, leaving 11 bases between.

The chain recombines TRBV18 with TRBJ2-2; D is uncertain. CDR3 size: 15 residues. The ends were cut back, 6 bases at V and 5 bases at J, with 16 bases in the middle. The V gene's germline CDR1 is KGHSH and CDR2 LQKENI. The CDR3 loop reads CASSVNDRGTGELFF. For the CDR3, the DNA is TGTGCCAGCTCCGTCAACGACCGAGGAACCGGGGAGCTGTTTTTT.

The chain carries TRBV30 and TRBJ1-1; D remains unclear. Per the germline V gene, CDR1 is GTSNPN and CDR2 is SVGIG (reference sequence). The CDR3 consists of 15 residues. V lost 4 bases, J lost 0 bases, and 15 bases lay in between. The CDR3 DNA is TGTGCCTGGAAAAAGTTGAGACAATTGAACACTGAAGCTTTCTTT. It translates to CAWKKLRQLNTEAFF. The variable domain in full, completed from reference TRBV30 and TRBJ1-1, reads SQTIHQWPATLVQPVGSPLSLECTVEGTSNPNLYWYRQAAGRGLQLLFYSVGIGQISSEVPQNLSASRPQDRQFILSSKKLLLSDSGFYLCAWKKLRQLNTEAFFGQGTRLTVV.

The CDR3 is CASSQVGVGGTRVFF. The CDR3 DNA follows: TGCGCCAGCAGCCAAGTCGGCGTTGGGGGGACTAGGGTATTCTTC. The chain joins TRBV4-1 to TRBJ2-1; 8 positions match TRBD2. Trimming cost V 1 base and J 16 bases; bases outside gene matches: 15. The CDR3 sequence is 15 residues long. Per the germline V gene, CDR1 is MGHRA and CDR2 is YSYEKL.

This clone was recorded only once. The gene calls are TRBV30 and TRBJ1-4; TRBD1 agrees at 8 bases. The CDR3 is 15 residues long. The J segment lost 8 bases and the V segment lost 3 bases, leaving 11 bases of the junction unmatched. Germline assignment: CDR1 GTSNPN and CDR2 SVGIG (reference sequence). The CDR3 sequence: CAWSAYRGFGEKLFF. The DNA of the CDR3 is TGTGCCTGGAGCGCCTACAGGGGGTTCGGAGAAAAACTGTTTTTT.

This rearrangement joins TRBV11-3 to TRBJ2-2, with TRBD1 matching over 9 bases. The V gene end was trimmed by 3 bases and the J gene end by 6 bases; junction bases not matched to a gene: 8. The CDR3 is 16 amino acids. The germline V gene encodes CDR1 SGHNT and CDR2 YENEEA. CDR3 nucleotides: TGTGCCAGCAGCTTTAGGACAGGGGAAAGTCCCGGGGAGCTGTTTTTT. Protein sequence: CASSFRTGESPGELFF.

The chain couples TRBV4-1 to TRBJ2-3, with 11 bases matching TRBD2. This CDR3 region has 21 residues. V shed 4 bases and J 0 bases; nucleotides not matched to a gene: 18. CDR1 and CDR2 (germline): MGHRA, YSYEKL. CDR3 sequence: CASSLPRGRVAGGTSTDTQYF. CDR3 nucleotides: TGCGCCAGCAGCCTCCCCAGAGGGAGGGTAGCGGGGGGGACTAGCACAGATACGCAGTATTTT.

V usage is TRBV30 and J usage is TRBJ2-3; 10 bases are a match to TRBD2. The ends lost 5 bases at V and 0 bases at J; junction bases unmatched: 5. The germline CDR1 and CDR2 sequences are GTSNPN and SVGIG (reference sequence). CDR3 length: 15 amino acids. The DNA of the CDR3 is TGTGCCTGGTCTGTACTAGCGGGGAGCACAGATACGCAGTATTTT. As protein: CAWSVLAGSTDTQYF.

The V gene is TRBV7-9, the J gene TRBJ2-5; no clear D. The CDR3 sequence is 14 residues long. Per the germline V gene, CDR1 is SEHNR and CDR2 is FQNEAQ (reference sequence). Deletions cut 1 base from V and 1 base from J, with 7 bases between. For the CDR3, the DNA is TGTGCCAGCAGCTTAGGGCCTTTCCAAGAGACCCAGTACTTC. Protein: CASSLGPFQETQYF.

In DNA, the CDR3 is TGTGCCAGCTCACCAATGGGACTACCACACAATGAGCAGTTCTTC. Amino acids: CASSPMGLPHNEQFF. This chain joins TRBV18 and TRBJ2-1, with 7 bases that match TRBD2. The V gene end was trimmed by 2 bases and the J gene end by 5 bases; junction bases not matched to a gene: 6. The CDR3 consists of 15 residues. Germline V lookup: CDR1 KGHSH, CDR2 LQKENI.

This chain links TRBV4-1 with TRBJ2-1; no firm D call. The germline CDR1 and CDR2 sequences are MGHRA and YSYEKL. This CDR3 is built from 13 residues. The V gene lost 0 bases and the J gene lost 8 bases, with 8 bases spanning the gap. CDR3 coding DNA: TGCGCCAGCAGCCAAGATGGCGGTTATGAGCAGTTCTTC. Protein product: CASSQDGGYEQFF.

This rearrangement joins TRBV6-4 to TRBJ1-6, with D perhaps matching TRBD1 (6 bases). This CDR3 contains 14 residues. The germline CDR1 and CDR2 sequences are MRHNA and SNTAGT. V shed 6 bases and J shed 7 bases, with 13 bases lying between them. The CDR3 sequence is CASSRGQINSPLHF. CDR3 coding DNA: TGTGCCAGCAGCAGGGGTCAGATCAATTCACCCCTCCACTTT.

The chain joins TRBV29-1 to TRBJ1-1; TRBD1 matches 10 bases. V lost 7 bases, J lost 3 bases, and 2 bases stayed unmatched. Per the germline V gene, CDR1 is SQVTM and CDR2 is ANQGSEA. CDR3 length equals 12 residues. The CDR3 spells CSGGQGDTEAFF. CDR3 bases: TGCAGCGGAGGACAGGGGGACACTGAAGCTTTCTTT.

The rearrangement links TRBV30 to TRBJ1-3; no clear D gene. CDR1 GTSNPN and CDR2 SVGIG come from the germline V gene (reference sequence). The length of the CDR3 is 11 residues. Trimming shortened V by 0 bases and J by 9 bases, and 6 bases separated the two germline ends. The CDR3 bases are TGTGCCTGGAGTGTCGAGGGCACCATATATTTT. It encodes CAWSVEGTIYF.

This chain joins TRBV5-4 and TRBJ1-1; 9 nucleotides match TRBD1. The CDR3 is 15 residues long. Germline-derived CDR1 and CDR2 are SGHNT and YYREEE (reference sequence). V shed 4 bases and J 7 bases; nucleotides not matched to a gene: 11. Here the CDR3 reads CASSAPNRGRREAFF. The CDR3 bases are TGTGCCAGCAGCGCACCGAACAGGGGGCGCCGTGAAGCTTTCTTT.

The chain is built from TRBV11-2 and TRBJ1-5; possible D gene TRBD1, 6 bases. The CDR3 loop spans 16 amino acids. V lost 0 bases and J 3 bases, leaving 12 bases between the germline ends. Germline CDR1 SGHAT, CDR2 FQNNGV. This CDR3 is CASSLDHRQDNQPQHF. CDR3 in DNA: TGTGCCAGCAGCTTAGATCATCGACAGGACAATCAGCCCCAGCATTTT. Based on the CDR3 plus reference TRBV11-2 and TRBJ1-5, the full variable domain is EAGVAQSPRYKIIEKRQSVAFWCNPISGHATLYWYQQILGQGPKLLIQFQNNGVVDDSQLPKDRFSAERLKGVDSTLKIQPAKLEDSAVYLCASSLDHRQDNQPQHFGDGTRLSIL.

V gene TRBV28 combines with J gene TRBJ2-7; 11 bases agree with TRBD1. The CDR3 length is 17 residues. V lost 3 bases and J lost 5; bases outside the gene matches: 12. From germline, CDR1 is MDHEN and CDR2 SYDVKM. The CDR3 sequence: CASSFRESGTGGHEQYF. The CDR3 DNA is TGTGCCAGCAGTTTCCGAGAATCCGGGACAGGGGGACACGAGCAGTACTTC.

The chain is built from TRBV27 and TRBJ2-5; a possible D gene is TRBD1 (6 bases). Germline-derived CDR1 and CDR2 are MNHEY and SMNVEV (reference sequence). Trimming pared 5 bases from V and 3 bases from J, leaving 16 bases between. The CDR3 sequence is 15 residues long. This CDR3 is CASSTGQIIKETQYF. The CDR3 DNA follows: TGTGCCAGCAGTACGGGACAAATTATAAAAGAGACCCAGTACTTC.

Regarding this clone: The same CDR3 arises from other DNA sequences in this sample as well. This chain uses TRBV11-2 with TRBJ2-2; 7 nucleotides agree with TRBD1. V shed 4 bases and J 8 bases; nucleotides not matched to a gene: 4. Germline CDR1 SGHAT, CDR2 FQNNGV. This CDR3 is built from 13 residues. The CDR3 coding sequence is TGTGCCAGCAGCTCGGGACAGCTTGGGGAGCTGTTTTTT. Amino acids: CASSSGQLGELFF.

This clone was recorded once. This chain uses TRBV14 with TRBJ2-1; D ambiguous. The CDR3 extends over 13 amino acids. Per the germline V gene, CDR1 is SGHDN and CDR2 is FVKESK. The ends were cut back, 4 bases at V and 7 bases at J, with 11 bases in the middle. CDR3 DNA sequence: TGTGCCAGCAGCCCCAAAGCCTGGAATGAGCAGTTCTTC. Translation gives CASSPKAWNEQFF.

The chain recombines TRBV3-1 (or the pseudogene TRBV3-2) with TRBJ2-7; tentative D call: TRBD2 (5 bases). Germline values: CDR1 LGHDT, CDR2 YNNKEL (reference sequence). With 6 bases removed from V and 6 bases from J, the gap between germline ends came to 18 bases. The CDR3 extends over 14 amino acids. CDR3 sequence reads: CASSLIGEVSEQYF. CDR3 DNA: TGTGCCAGCAGTTTGATCGGGGAAGTAAGCGAGCAGTACTTC.

The chain employs TRBV6-2 or TRBV6-3 and TRBJ1-2; 7 positions agree with TRBD1. With V trimmed by 0 bases and J by 2 bases, 3 bases remained unmatched. This CDR3 has 15 residues. Germline V gene lookup returns CDR1 MNHEY and CDR2 SVGEGT. The CDR3 DNA is TGTGCCAGCAGTTACTCCCGGGACAGAAACTATGGCTACACCTTC. Translation: CASSYSRDRNYGYTF.

Only one count was recorded for this clone. The chain recombines TRBV7-9 with TRBJ2-3, with 10 nucleotides matching TRBD2. V lost 4 bases to trimming and J lost 3 bases; unmatched junction nucleotides: 7. Per the germline V gene, CDR1 is SEHNR and CDR2 is FQNEAQ (reference sequence). There are 16 residues in the CDR3. DNA for the CDR3: TGTGCCAGCAGCTATAGAGCGGGAGGGAATACAGATACGCAGTATTTT. Its translation: CASSYRAGGNTDTQYF.

The CDR3 nucleotides are TGTGCCAGTAGTATACAAAAACTAGCGGGACAAGAGACCCAGTACTTC. Its translation: CASSIQKLAGQETQYF. The rearrangement joins TRBV19 to TRBJ2-5, with TRBD2 matching 10 bases. V lost 2 bases and J lost 2; bases outside the gene matches: 5. CDR3 length equals 16 residues. Germline V gene lookup returns CDR1 LNHDA and CDR2 SQIVND (reference sequence). Filled out from reference TRBV19 and TRBJ2-5, the complete variable domain reads DGGITQSPKYLFRKEGQNVTLSCEQNLNHDAMYWYRQDPGQGLRLIYYSQIVNDFQKGDIAEGYSVSREKKESFPLTVTSAQKNPTAFYLCASSIQKLAGQETQYFGPGTRLLVL.